These T cell receptor beta chains were read from a single sample in a study of shared clonotypes between healthy human individuals. Sequencing used immunoSEQ multiplex PCR; TCRdb keeps in-frame clones, though not all of them. The sample carries more than 2 million clones, approximately 95% recorded once. Specimen: naive CD4+ T cells sorted from blood. The receptor set was obtained from a man aged 18 to 35 in good health. Both conserved end residues are part of each CDR3. Each record gives: D gene, V gene, J gene, CDR3 protein. D genes are given only for firm matches.

D gene: TRBD1
V gene: TRBV18
J gene: TRBJ2-2
CDR3 protein: CASSRGQDTGELFF

D gene: TRBD1
V gene: TRBV30
J gene: TRBJ1-3
CDR3 protein: CAWSVGTGGFMSGNTIYF

D gene: -
V gene: TRBV6-1
J gene: TRBJ2-7
CDR3 protein: CASSRGFGDAYEQYF

D gene: TRBD1
V gene: TRBV5-4
J gene: TRBJ2-3
CDR3 protein: CASSPRQGEVRYGTDTQYF

D gene: -
V gene: TRBV30
J gene: TRBJ1-1
CDR3 protein: CAWSRAGIEAFF

D gene: TRBD1
V gene: TRBV5-6
J gene: TRBJ2-7
CDR3 protein: CASSSGTGRYEQYF

D gene: TRBD1
V gene: TRBV6-6
J gene: TRBJ1-5
CDR3 protein: CASRRTGDNQPQHF

D gene: TRBD1
V gene: TRBV19
J gene: TRBJ1-6
CDR3 protein: CAVGQGAVESSPLHF

D gene: TRBD1
V gene: TRBV5-1
J gene: TRBJ1-4
CDR3 protein: CASSLMGQGVAANEKLFF

D gene: -
V gene: TRBV7-2
J gene: TRBJ1-2
CDR3 protein: CASSDPLRQGGGYTF

D gene: -
V gene: TRBV7-8
J gene: TRBJ1-1
CDR3 protein: CASSLAEGMAFF

D gene: TRBD1
V gene: TRBV5-1
J gene: TRBJ1-4
CDR3 protein: CASSSGTGATNEKLFF

D gene: -
V gene: TRBV11-3
J gene: TRBJ2-5
CDR3 protein: CASNLPRQGHPQETQYF

D gene: -
V gene: TRBV6-6
J gene: TRBJ2-5
CDR3 protein: CASNAGYQETQYF

D gene: -
V gene: TRBV10-2
J gene: TRBJ2-7
CDR3 protein: CASSTSLGEWNYEQYF

D gene: -
V gene: TRBV6-1
J gene: TRBJ2-7
CDR3 protein: CASSEVQGRDEQYF

D gene: -
V gene: TRBV20-1
J gene: TRBJ1-2
CDR3 protein: CSASRAGGYTF

D gene: -
V gene: TRBV29-1
J gene: TRBJ2-7
CDR3 protein: CSAVIEPDSYEQYF

D gene: TRBD1
V gene: TRBV7-9
J gene: TRBJ1-2
CDR3 protein: CASSSNSLTGTGYTF

D gene: TRBD2
V gene: TRBV7-9
J gene: TRBJ2-2
CDR3 protein: CASSLGASGGLNTGELFF

D gene: TRBD2
V gene: TRBV6-5
J gene: TRBJ2-5
CDR3 protein: CASSKLAGDQETQYF